This TCR beta chain appears in the sequencing data of a study of spatial heterogeneity in lung cancer. Overall study context: Each time, sequencing found more beta-chain sequences than alpha-chain sequences.

In the library, each TCR cDNA molecule bore its own unique molecular identifier. From the 5' RACE reads, TCRdb called clonotypes with MiXCR, one entry per CDR3 protein. Of roughly 82,000 distinct CDR3 sequences in the sample, roughly 12% were seen once. Stated time point: sample taken at primary tumor resection. The sequenced material consisted of unsorted whole RNA from tumor, nontumor lung or frozen PBMC. The CDR3 is made up of 12 amino acids. CDR1 and CDR2 from the germline V gene are SGHAT and FQNNGV. V dropped 4 bases and J dropped 3 bases, with 6 bases sitting between them. This sequence was found in a male donor with early-stage non-small cell lung cancer. The source material was PBMCs, sampled at surgery. This chain links TRBV11-2 with TRBJ1-2; D ambiguous. CDR3 sequence reads: CASSYGDYGYTF. In DNA form, the CDR3 reads TGTGCCAGCAGCTATGGAGACTATGGCTACACCTTC.